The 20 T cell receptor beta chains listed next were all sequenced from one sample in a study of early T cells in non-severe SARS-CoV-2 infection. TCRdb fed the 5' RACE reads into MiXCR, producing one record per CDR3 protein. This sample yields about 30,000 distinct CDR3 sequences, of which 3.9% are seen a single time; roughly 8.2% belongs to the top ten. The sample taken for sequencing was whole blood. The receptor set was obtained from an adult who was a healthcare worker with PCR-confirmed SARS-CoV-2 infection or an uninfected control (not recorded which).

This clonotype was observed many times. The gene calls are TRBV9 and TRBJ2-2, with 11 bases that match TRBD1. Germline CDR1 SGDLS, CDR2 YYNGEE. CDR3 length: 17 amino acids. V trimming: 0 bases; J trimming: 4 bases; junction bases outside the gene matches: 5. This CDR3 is CASSVVGTGGGTGELFF. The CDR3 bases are TGTGCCAGCAGCGTAGTAGGGACAGGGGGAGGCACCGGGGAGCTGTTTTTT.

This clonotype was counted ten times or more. The CDR3 DNA sequence: TGCGCCAGCAGCCTAAGCCCCAGCTCGAGGGACTACGAGCAGTACTTC. Translating gives CASSLSPSSRDYEQYF. V usage is TRBV5-1 and J usage is TRBJ2-7, with D perhaps matching TRBD2 (5 bases). This CDR3 is built from 16 residues. The V gene lost 4 bases and the J gene lost 3 bases, with 20 bases spanning the gap. Germline V gene sequence: CDR1 SGHRS, CDR2 YFSETQ.

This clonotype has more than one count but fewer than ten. This CDR3 is CASSGEEGLDTQYF. As DNA, the CDR3 is TGTGCCAGCAGCGGGGAGGAGGGCCTAGATACGCAGTATTTT. The chain recombines TRBV3-1 with TRBJ2-3; maybe TRBD2 (6 bases). Germline CDR1 LGHDT, CDR2 YNNKEL (reference sequence). The CDR3 extends over 14 amino acids. Trimming took 5 bases from V and 5 from J, leaving 14 bases between them.

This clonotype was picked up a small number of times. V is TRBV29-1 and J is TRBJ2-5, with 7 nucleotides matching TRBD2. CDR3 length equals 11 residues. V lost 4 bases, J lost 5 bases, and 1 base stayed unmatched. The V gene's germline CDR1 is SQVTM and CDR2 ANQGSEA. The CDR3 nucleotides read TGCAGCGTTGCCGGGGGGGAGACCCAGTACTTC. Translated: CSVAGGETQYF.

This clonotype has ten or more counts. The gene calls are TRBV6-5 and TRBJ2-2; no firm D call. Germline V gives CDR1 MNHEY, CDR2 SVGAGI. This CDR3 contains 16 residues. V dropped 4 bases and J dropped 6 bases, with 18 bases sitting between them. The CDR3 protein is CASSFTAMASPGELFF. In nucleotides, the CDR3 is TGTGCCAGCAGTTTCACCGCCATGGCCAGCCCCGGGGAGCTGTTTTTT.

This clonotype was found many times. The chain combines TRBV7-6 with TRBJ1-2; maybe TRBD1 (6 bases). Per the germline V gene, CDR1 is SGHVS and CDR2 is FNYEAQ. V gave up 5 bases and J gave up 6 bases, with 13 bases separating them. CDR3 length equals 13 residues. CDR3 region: CASSLMGADGYTF. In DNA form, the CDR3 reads TGTGCCAGCAGCCTTATGGGGGCCGATGGCTACACCTTC.

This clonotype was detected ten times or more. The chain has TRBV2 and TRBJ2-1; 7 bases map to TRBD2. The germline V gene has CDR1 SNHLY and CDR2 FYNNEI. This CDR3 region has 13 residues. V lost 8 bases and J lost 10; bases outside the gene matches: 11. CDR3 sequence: CASGVKSGGEQFF. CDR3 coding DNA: TGTGCCAGCGGGGTAAAATCGGGAGGCGAGCAGTTCTTC.

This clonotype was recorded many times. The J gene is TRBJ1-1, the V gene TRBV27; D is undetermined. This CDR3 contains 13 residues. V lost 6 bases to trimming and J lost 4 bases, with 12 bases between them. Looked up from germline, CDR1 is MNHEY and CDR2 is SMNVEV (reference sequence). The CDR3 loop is CASSSTWGTEAFF. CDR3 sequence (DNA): TGTGCCAGCAGCTCTACCTGGGGCACTGAAGCTTTCTTT.

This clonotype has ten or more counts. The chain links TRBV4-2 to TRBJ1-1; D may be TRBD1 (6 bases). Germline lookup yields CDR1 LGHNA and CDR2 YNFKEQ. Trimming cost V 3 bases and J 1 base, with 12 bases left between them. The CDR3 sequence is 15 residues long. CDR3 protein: CASSQDRSWNTEAFF. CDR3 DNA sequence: TGTGCCAGCAGCCAGGACAGATCCTGGAACACTGAAGCTTTCTTT.

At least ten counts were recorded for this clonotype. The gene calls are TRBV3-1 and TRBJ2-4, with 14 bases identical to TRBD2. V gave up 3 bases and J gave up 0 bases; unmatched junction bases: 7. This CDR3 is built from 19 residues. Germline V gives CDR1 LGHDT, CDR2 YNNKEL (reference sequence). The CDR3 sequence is CASSHLPGLAGVAKNIQYF. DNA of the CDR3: TGTGCCAGCAGCCATCTACCGGGACTAGCGGGAGTAGCCAAAAACATTCAGTACTTC.

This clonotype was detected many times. In DNA form, the CDR3 reads TGCGCCAGCAGCCCCGGGAGGGCAGATACGCAGTATTTT. Amino acids: CASSPGRADTQYF. The chain carries TRBV4-3 and TRBJ2-3; 8 positions match TRBD2. Germline V CDR1 and CDR2: LGHNA, YSLEER. The junction had 1 base not matched to a gene; V was cut back by 4 bases and J by 4 bases. CDR3 length equals 13 residues.

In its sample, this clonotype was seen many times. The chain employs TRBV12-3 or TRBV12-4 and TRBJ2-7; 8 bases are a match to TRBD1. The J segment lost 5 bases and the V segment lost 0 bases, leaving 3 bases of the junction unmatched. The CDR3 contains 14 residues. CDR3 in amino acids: CASSLAQGAHEQYF. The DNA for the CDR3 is TGTGCCAGCAGTTTAGCGCAGGGGGCACACGAGCAGTACTTC.

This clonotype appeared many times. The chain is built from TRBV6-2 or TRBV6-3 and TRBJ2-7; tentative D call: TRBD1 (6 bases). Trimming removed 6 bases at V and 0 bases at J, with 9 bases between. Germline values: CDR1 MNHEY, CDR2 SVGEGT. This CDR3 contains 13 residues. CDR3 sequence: CASSTGTSYEQYF. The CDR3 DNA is TGTGCCAGCAGCACAGGGACCTCCTACGAGCAGTACTTC.

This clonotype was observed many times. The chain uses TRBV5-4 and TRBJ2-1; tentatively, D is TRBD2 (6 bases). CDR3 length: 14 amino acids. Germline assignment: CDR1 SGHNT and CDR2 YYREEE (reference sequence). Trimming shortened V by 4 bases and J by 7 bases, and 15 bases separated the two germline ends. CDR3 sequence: CASSRDFPLNEQFF. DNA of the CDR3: TGTGCCAGCAGCCGGGACTTTCCACTAAATGAGCAGTTCTTC. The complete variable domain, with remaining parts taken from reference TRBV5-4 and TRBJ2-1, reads ETGVTQSPTHLIKTRGQQVTLRCSSQSGHNTVSWYQQALGQGPQFIFQYYREEENGRGNFPPRFSGLQFPNYSSELNVNALELDDSALYLCASSRDFPLNEQFFGPGTRLTVL.

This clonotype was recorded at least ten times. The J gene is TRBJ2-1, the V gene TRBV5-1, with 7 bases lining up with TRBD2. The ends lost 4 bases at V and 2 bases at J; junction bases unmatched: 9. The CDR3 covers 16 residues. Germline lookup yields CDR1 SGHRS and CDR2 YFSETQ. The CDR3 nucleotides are TGCGCCAGCAGCCTAGAGGGACTATCTCCCTACAATGAGCAGTTCTTC. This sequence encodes CASSLEGLSPYNEQFF.

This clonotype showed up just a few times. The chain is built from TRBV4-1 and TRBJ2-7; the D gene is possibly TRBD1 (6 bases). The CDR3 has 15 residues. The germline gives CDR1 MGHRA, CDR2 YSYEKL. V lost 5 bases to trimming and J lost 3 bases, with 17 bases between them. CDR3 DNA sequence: TGCGCCAGCAGCTCGGGACACACGACCCACTACGAGCAGTACTTC. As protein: CASSSGHTTHYEQYF.

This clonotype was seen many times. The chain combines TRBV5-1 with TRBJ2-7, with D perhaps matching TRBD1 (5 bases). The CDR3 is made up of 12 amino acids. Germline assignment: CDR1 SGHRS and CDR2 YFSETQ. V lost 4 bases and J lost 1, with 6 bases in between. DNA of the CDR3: TGCGCCAGCAGCCCAGGGTCCTACGAGCAGTACTTC. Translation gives CASSPGSYEQYF.

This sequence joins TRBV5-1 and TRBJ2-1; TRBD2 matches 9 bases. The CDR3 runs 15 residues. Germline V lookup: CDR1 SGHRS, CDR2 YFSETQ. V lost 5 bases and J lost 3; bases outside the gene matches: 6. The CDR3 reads CASRSRTSDYNEQFF. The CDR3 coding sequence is TGCGCCAGCAGGTCCCGGACTAGCGACTACAATGAGCAGTTCTTC.

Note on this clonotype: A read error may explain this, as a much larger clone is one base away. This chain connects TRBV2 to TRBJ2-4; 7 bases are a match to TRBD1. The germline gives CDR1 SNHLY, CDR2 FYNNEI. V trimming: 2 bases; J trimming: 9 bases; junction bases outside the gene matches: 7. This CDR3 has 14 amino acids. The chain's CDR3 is CASSERQGQSIQYF. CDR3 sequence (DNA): TGTGCCAGCAGTGAAAGACAGGGTCAAAGCATTCAGTACTTC. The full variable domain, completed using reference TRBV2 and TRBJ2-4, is EPEVTQTPSHQVTQMGQEVILRCVPISNHLYFYWYRQILGQKVEFLVSFYNNEISEKSEIFDDQFSVERPDGSNFTLKIRSTKLEDSAMYFCASSERQGQSIQYFGAGTRLSVL.

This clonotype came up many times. The CDR3 loop reads CASSTPPEKTNEKLFF. Written as DNA, the CDR3 is TGTGCCAGCAGCACCCCTCCGGAGAAGACTAATGAAAAACTGTTTTTT. The chain recombines TRBV21-1 with TRBJ1-4. TRBV21-1 is tagged as a pseudogene. The CDR3 totals 16 residues.